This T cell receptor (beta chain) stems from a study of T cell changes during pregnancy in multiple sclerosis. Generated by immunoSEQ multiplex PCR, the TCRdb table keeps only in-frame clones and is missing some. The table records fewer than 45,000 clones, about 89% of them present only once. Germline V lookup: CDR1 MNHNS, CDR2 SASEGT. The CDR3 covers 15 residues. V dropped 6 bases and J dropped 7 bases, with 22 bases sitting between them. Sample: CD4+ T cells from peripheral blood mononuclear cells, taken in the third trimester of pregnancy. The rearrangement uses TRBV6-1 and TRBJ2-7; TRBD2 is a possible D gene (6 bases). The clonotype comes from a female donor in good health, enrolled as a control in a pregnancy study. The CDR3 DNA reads TGTGCCAGCAGATCGGAGAATCTAGCGTCGGGGGAGCAGTACTTC. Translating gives CASRSENLASGEQYF.